One and the same sample provided the 22 T cell receptor beta chains below, sequenced in a study of Graves' ophthalmopathy and Graves' hyperthyroidism. Amplification of the TCR beta CDR3 regions used RNA transcripts (as template). First-round RT-PCR with HTBI primers preceded a second-round multiplex PCR. MiXCR, applied by TCRdb to the multiplex PCR reads, yields one record per CDR3 protein. The sample contains over a million distinct CDR3 sequences, approximately 35% of which appear only once. The specimen sequenced was peripheral blood or thyroid tissue (not recorded which). The receptors were gathered from an adult man with Graves' hyperthyroidism.

This clonotype was seen many times. The rearrangement uses TRBV19 and TRBJ1-1, with D uncertain. This CDR3 has 14 amino acids. Germline V lookup: CDR1 LNHDA, CDR2 SQIVND (reference sequence). With 10 bases removed from V and 1 base from J, the gap between germline ends came to 16 bases. CDR3 DNA: TGTGCCACCCGTCCGGTTGCAGCGAACACTGAAGCTTTCTTT. Its translation is CATRPVAANTEAFF. Filled out from reference TRBV19 and TRBJ1-1, the complete variable domain reads DGGITQSPKYLFRKEGQNVTLSCEQNLNHDAMYWYRQDPGQGLRLIYYSQIVNDFQKGDIAEGYSVSREKKESFPLTVTSAQKNPTAFYLCATRPVAANTEAFFGQGTRLTVV.

A few counts support this clonotype. The genes are TRBV2 and TRBJ2-5; the D is unclear. CDR1 is SNHLY, CDR2 FYNNEI, per germline. The V gene lost 6 bases and the J gene lost 5 bases, with 7 bases spanning the gap. CDR3 length: 11 amino acids. DNA for the CDR3: TGTGCCAGCAGGAACCGGGAGACCCAGTACTTC. This translates into CASRNRETQYF.

V usage is TRBV19 and J usage is TRBJ2-2, with 10 bases identical to TRBD1. Germline CDR1 LNHDA, CDR2 SQIVND (reference sequence). Germline trimming cut 5 bases from V and 3 bases from J; bases unmatched to any gene: 9. There are 17 residues in the CDR3. The CDR3 DNA follows: TGTGCCAGTAGTTCCCTTTACGGGACAGGGGACACCGGGGAGCTGTTTTTT. Its protein is CASSSLYGTGDTGELFF. Supplemented by reference TRBV19 and TRBJ2-2, the full variable domain reads DGGITQSPKYLFRKEGQNVTLSCEQNLNHDAMYWYRQDPGQGLRLIYYSQIVNDFQKGDIAEGYSVSREKKESFPLTVTSAQKNPTAFYLCASSSLYGTGDTGELFFGEGSRLTVL.

The rearrangement links TRBV2 to TRBJ2-5; TRBD2 matches at 12 bases. Losses at the gene ends were 6 bases for V and 2 bases for J; bases not matched to a gene: 4. This CDR3 spans 15 amino acids. Germline V lookup: CDR1 SNHLY, CDR2 FYNNEI. The CDR3 is CASRGLAGFQETQYF. The CDR3 DNA reads TGTGCCAGCAGAGGACTAGCGGGGTTTCAAGAGACCCAGTACTTC.

There are a few counts of this clonotype. This chain connects TRBV20-1 to TRBJ2-7, with 14 bases aligning to TRBD2. The CDR3 covers 17 residues. V gave up 5 bases and J gave up 5 bases; unmatched junction bases: 14. Germline V gene sequence: CDR1 DFQATT, CDR2 SNEGSKA (reference sequence). This CDR3 reads CSALGPRLAGGSDEQYF. The DNA for the CDR3 is TGCAGTGCTCTTGGCCCTCGACTAGCGGGAGGGAGCGACGAGCAGTACTTC.

This clonotype was counted at least ten times. The chain combines TRBV7-9 with TRBJ2-7; the match to TRBD1 covers 7 bases. The CDR3 totals 14 residues. The V segment lost 6 bases and the J segment 7 bases; nucleotides outside the gene matches: 12. The germline CDR1 and CDR2 sequences are SEHNR and FQNEAQ (reference sequence). CDR3: CASRGTAGRGEQYF. The CDR3 nucleotides read TGTGCCAGCAGGGGGACAGCAGGGCGCGGTGAGCAGTACTTC.

The chain recombines TRBV12-3 or TRBV12-4 with TRBJ1-6; D is uncertain. Trimming left V 4 bases short and J 5 bases short, with 15 bases between. This CDR3 comprises 16 residues. The DNA for the CDR3 is TGTGCCAGCAGTTACCTCCTGGGTGGGGATAATTCACCCCTCCACTTT. It yields the protein CASSYLLGGDNSPLHF.

J is TRBJ1-5 and V is TRBV20-1; D call uncertain. The germline V gene has CDR1 DFQATT and CDR2 SNEGSKA (reference sequence). Trimming pared 5 bases from V and 1 base from J, leaving 15 bases between. CDR3 length: 15 amino acids. CDR3 sequence (DNA): TGCAGTGCTGCCGGGCCATCGGGCAGCAATCAGCCCCAGCATTTT. It encodes CSAAGPSGSNQPQHF.

This clonotype has ten or more counts. The chain uses TRBV19 and TRBJ2-5, with TRBD1 matching over 9 bases. Germline V gene data show CDR1 as LNHDA and CDR2 as SQIVND (reference sequence). Losses at the gene ends were 6 bases for V and 5 bases for J; bases not matched to a gene: 10. The CDR3 has 15 amino acids. The CDR3 loop reads CASSARDRVWETQYF. The DNA of the CDR3 is TGTGCCAGTAGCGCCCGGGACAGGGTGTGGGAGACCCAGTACTTC.

This clonotype was observed many times. This CDR3 is CAIGGGLNSPLHF. The CDR3 region has the DNA TGTGCCATCGGCGGAGGATTAAATTCACCCCTCCACTTT. The V gene is TRBV10-3, the J gene TRBJ1-6, with D unresolved. The CDR3 contains 13 residues. Trimming removed 8 bases at V and 7 bases at J, with 12 bases between. Germline values: CDR1 ENHRY, CDR2 SYGVKD.

The chain is built from TRBV29-1 and TRBJ1-3; 7 bases fit TRBD1. The germline CDR1 and CDR2 sequences are SQVTM and ANQGSEA. This CDR3 comprises 14 residues. Unmatched junction bases numbered 9, after V lost 6 bases and J lost 4 bases. The CDR3 DNA follows: TGCAGCGTCATAGGGGGCAGCGAGGGAAACACCATATATTTT. Residues: CSVIGGSEGNTIYF.

Ten or more counts support this clonotype. This chain links TRBV12-3 or TRBV12-4 with TRBJ1-3; D is perhaps TRBD1 (5 bases). V lost 6 bases and J lost 0, with 15 bases in between. The CDR3 consists of 16 residues. The CDR3 reads CASRGDGRSSGNTIYF. CDR3 in DNA: TGTGCCAGCAGGGGGGACGGTCGGAGCTCTGGAAACACCATATATTTT.

CDR3 sequence reads: CASSHFAGSGSRLYEQYF. CDR3 in DNA: TGCGCCAGCAGCCACTTCGCCGGTAGCGGGAGTAGGTTGTACGAGCAGTACTTC. J is TRBJ2-7 and V is TRBV4-3; 9 positions agree with TRBD2. CDR1 LGHNA and CDR2 YSLEER come from the germline V gene. This CDR3 has 18 residues. Germline trimming cut 3 bases from V and 4 bases from J; bases unmatched to any gene: 16.

Comment on this clonotype: The missing conserved phenylalanine or tryptophan at the end of this CDR3 makes a read error likely. No DNA is shown, since the ends of the CDR3 on it are uncertain; the CDR3 is the one TCRdb lists. The chain uses TRBV29-1 and TRBJ1-1; the table names TRBD1, a call not compared with the DNA. The CDR3 has 10 amino acids, counting both end residues. Germline V gene data show CDR1 as SQVTM and CDR2 as ANQGSEA. CDR3 protein: CSVAPGQANY.

This clonotype was counted ten times or more. V and J are TRBV5-6 and TRBJ2-6; 8 bases fit TRBD1. The CDR3 loop spans 17 amino acids. V lost 4 bases and J lost 2; bases outside the gene matches: 8. CDR1 is SGHDT and CDR2 is YYEEEE in the germline V gene. This CDR3 reads CASSPGRGLAGANVLTF. CDR3 DNA sequence: TGTGCCAGCAGCCCGGGCAGGGGGCTAGCTGGGGCCAACGTCCTGACTTTC. Full variable domain (missing parts from reference TRBV5-6 and TRBJ2-6): DAGVTQSPTHLIKTRGQQVTLRCSPKSGHDTVSWYQQALGQGPQFIFQYYEEEERQRGNFPDRFSGHQFPNYSSELNVNALLLGDSALYLCASSPGRGLAGANVLTFGAGSRLTVL.

This chain joins TRBV10-3 and TRBJ2-5; D is uncertain. CDR3 length: 9 residues. The germline gives CDR1 ENHRY, CDR2 SYGVKD. The germline V and J ends were trimmed by 2 bases and 9 bases, with 1 base remaining between them. This CDR3 reads CAISEPQYF. The DNA of the CDR3 is TGTGCCATCAGTGAGCCCCAGTACTTC.

This clonotype was seen only a few times. This chain connects TRBV28 to TRBJ1-5, with D unclear. Germline CDR1 and CDR2: MDHEN and SYDVKM. Trimming removed 5 bases at V and 10 bases at J, with 12 bases between. CDR3 size: 12 residues. CDR3 loop: CASSPRISPQHF. The CDR3 DNA follows: TGTGCCAGCAGTCCCCGAATCAGCCCCCAGCATTTT.

In regard to this clonotype: A single base separates this from a much larger clone, so it may be a read error. The conserved phenylalanine or tryptophan normally closing the CDR3 is absent here, so this likely arose from a read error. V gene TRBV2 combines with J gene TRBJ1-2; D is unclear. The germline V gene encodes CDR1 SNHLY and CDR2 FYNNEI. Trimming removed 2 bases at V and 1 base at J, with 8 bases between. The CDR3 length is 14 residues. The CDR3 nucleotides read TGTGCCAGCAGTGAATACGGGAATAACTATGGCTACACCCTC. It specifies CASSEYGNNYGYTL.

In this sample, this clonotype turned up many times. This chain links TRBV9 with TRBJ1-1; D is unclear. V lost 4 bases and J 1 base, leaving 14 bases between the germline ends. CDR1 is SGDLS and CDR2 is YYNGEE in the germline V gene. The CDR3 contains 15 residues. As DNA, the CDR3 is TGTGCCAGCAGCCCTCCGAGGGCAGCGAACACTGAAGCTTTCTTT. Protein product: CASSPPRAANTEAFF.

This clonotype came up once. V usage is TRBV25-1 and J usage is TRBJ1-2; no clear D. CDR3 size: 16 residues. The germline gives CDR1 MGHDK, CDR2 SYGVNS. V was trimmed by 2 bases and J by 0 bases, leaving 13 bases between them. The CDR3 DNA reads as TGTGCCAGCAGTGAAAGAGGGCAGAGATCTAACTATGGCTACACCTTC. Its protein product is CASSERGQRSNYGYTF.

This clonotype was detected many times. This chain joins TRBV2 and TRBJ1-2; D not certain. The CDR3 contains 15 residues. The germline gives CDR1 SNHLY, CDR2 FYNNEI. Trimming took off 6 bases at V and 2 bases at J, with 16 bases between the two ends. The DNA of the CDR3 is TGTGCCAGCAGGGACCCCCGCCTGGGGAACTATGGCTACACCTTC. Amino acids: CASRDPRLGNYGYTF. Variable domain in full (rest from reference TRBV2 and TRBJ1-2): EPEVTQTPSHQVTQMGQEVILRCVPISNHLYFYWYRQILGQKVEFLVSFYNNEISEKSEIFDDQFSVERPDGSNFTLKIRSTKLEDSAMYFCASRDPRLGNYGYTFGSGTRLTVV.

The rearrangement joins TRBV28 to TRBJ2-7, with 10 bases that match TRBD2. The CDR3 runs to 13 residues. Germline CDR1 and CDR2: MDHEN and SYDVKM. V lost 10 bases and J lost 6; bases outside the gene matches: 9. The CDR3 sequence: CANQREGSGEQYF. In nucleotides, the CDR3 is TGTGCCAACCAGCGGGAGGGCTCAGGCGAGCAGTACTTC.